The rows below give T cell receptor beta chains drawn from one sample of a study of cytomegalovirus exposure and HLA in healthy donors. Clones were sequenced by immunoSEQ multiplex PCR, and TCRdb holds only the in-frame ones, with some missing. The sample has 200,000 or so clones; 65% to 90% are singletons. Source material: PBMCs. These receptors all stem from a girl aged 5 to 17 in good health and CMV-seronegative. The CDR3 runs from the conserved cysteine through the conserved F or W. The order of the fields is V gene, J gene, D gene, clone size, CDR3 DNA, CDR3 protein. The D gene is left open where the match is weak. Clone size is not always given. Where it is, it says once, few, many or a class for expanded clones.

TRBV28	TRBJ1-2	TRBD1	.	TGTGCCAGCAGCCCAGGGACAGGGGTCTATGGCTACACCTTC	CASSPGTGVYGYTF
TRBV28	TRBJ1-6	.	.	TGTGCCAGCAGGGGGAGAGGGTCCTATAATTCACCCCTCCACTTT	CASRGRGSYNSPLHF
TRBV7-3	TRBJ1-2	TRBD1	once	TGTGCCAGCAGCTTAACGGTGGGACAGCTAAAATTCTTC	CASSLTVGQLKFF
TRBV5-6	TRBJ2-4	TRBD1	.	TGTGCCAGCAGCTTGCTTGGGACAGGGGAGAACATTCAGTACTTC	CASSLLGTGENIQYF
TRBV5-1	TRBJ2-5	.	few	TGCGCCAGCGGCGACGGAGCCCAAGAGACCCAGTACTTC	CASGDGAQETQYF
TRBV5-1	TRBJ1-1	TRBD1	.	TGCGCCAGCAGCTCACAGGGGATTCGGTTCATGAACACTGAAGCTTTCTTT	CASSSQGIRFMNTEAFF
TRBV5-1	TRBJ2-1	.	once	TGCGCCAGCAGCTTAACAGGCGTAGAAGTTGGTGAGCAGTTCTTC	CASSLTGVEVGEQFF
TRBV19	TRBJ1-6	.	.	TGTGCCAGTAGTAATCAGGGAAGAGGTTTTAGGAGTTCACCCCTCCACTTT	CASSNQGRGFRSSPLHF
TRBV27	TRBJ1-1	.	.	TGTGCCAGCAGTTTCATGGCTAACACTGAAGCTTTCTTT	CASSFMANTEAFF
TRBV19	TRBJ2-1	TRBD2	.	TGTGCCAGTAGTATCGAGACTAGCGGGCACAATGAGCAGTTCTTC	CASSIETSGHNEQFF
TRBV7-8	TRBJ1-5	.	few	TGTGCCAGCAGCTCCCAAGGAGGGGCCAATCAGCCCCAGCATTTT	CASSSQGGANQPQHF
TRBV7-2	TRBJ2-2	TRBD1	.	TGTGCCAGCAGCCCCGGGACAGGCCATACCGGGGAGCTGTTTTTT	CASSPGTGHTGELFF
TRBV2	TRBJ1-2	.	.	TGTGCCAGCAGTCCACAGGAGAACTATGGCTACACCTTC	CASSPQENYGYTF
TRBV9	TRBJ1-6	TRBD1	few	TGTGCCAGCAGCGGGGGACAGGGGGGTGGTTCACCCCTCCACTTT	CASSGGQGGGSPLHF